A selection of T cell receptor beta chains follows, all from one sample in a study of blood T cell repertoires in COVID-19. The repertoire was sequenced with immunoSEQ multiplex PCR; TCRdb's copy has only in-frame clones and lacks some. Of some 95,000 clones in the sample, around 82% were seen once. The sample taken for sequencing was peripheral blood. The receptors stem from a man between 45 and 60 years old who had recovered from COVID-19. The CDR3 runs from the conserved cysteine through the conserved F or W. A D gene is named only where the DNA matches it firmly.

j_gene	v_gene	d_gene	CDR3aa
TRBJ2-7	TRBV6-5	-	CASREGPYSYEQYF
TRBJ1-6	TRBV9	TRBD1	CASSVAQGVGSPLHF
TRBJ1-1	TRBV6-6	-	CASSYGGVHTEAFF
TRBJ1-6	TRBV2	-	CASSESGERSPLHF
TRBJ1-5	TRBV7-2	-	CASSLVPGSNQPQHF
TRBJ2-4	TRBV24-1	TRBD1	CATSDPGTGKNIQYF
TRBJ1-1	TRBV27	TRBD1	CASKTWGQMNTEAFF
TRBJ1-5	TRBV6-6	-	CASSYSGTPANQPQHF
TRBJ2-1	TRBV6-5	TRBD1	CASSIPGTGYNEQFF
TRBJ2-7	TRBV5-1	TRBD1	CASSLTGGDEQYF
TRBJ2-5	TRBV5-1	-	CASSLMTEETQYF
TRBJ2-7	TRBV23-1	-	CASSQRTQDYEQYF